The 21 T cell receptor beta chains in this list originate from one sample, sequenced in a study of T cell repertoires in cytomegalovirus infection. Via MiXCR, TCRdb re-called the reads, giving one row per CDR3 protein. The data contain under 200,000 distinct CDR3 sequences, approximately 9.7% of them seen just once; the ten biggest clones take up about 4.6%. Sequencing was performed on PBMCs. The receptors derive from a human donor in good health (CMV status not recorded). Some clones in this sample may be carry-over from other donors' samples.

The gene calls are TRBV18 and TRBJ1-5; D not resolved. Trimming took 4 bases from V and 5 from J, leaving 18 bases between them. Germline V gene data show CDR1 as KGHSH and CDR2 as LQKENI. The CDR3 extends over 16 amino acids. The chain's CDR3 is CASSQVKGHGDQPQHF. DNA for the CDR3: TGTGCCAGCTCACAAGTGAAAGGGCATGGAGATCAGCCCCAGCATTTT.

This clonotype was counted ten times or more. V gene TRBV7-2 combines with J gene TRBJ2-5, with 7 bases lining up with TRBD2. The CDR3 consists of 15 residues. V shed 5 bases, J shed 0 bases, and the junction held 6 bases outside the gene matches. Germline-derived CDR1 and CDR2 are SGHTA and FQGNSA. The CDR3 spells CASSPLRGNQETQYF. In DNA, the CDR3 is TGTGCCAGCAGCCCTCTGCGGGGGAACCAAGAGACCCAGTACTTC.

The table lists this clonotype with many counts. The genes are TRBV7-8 and TRBJ2-2; TRBD2 agrees at 9 bases. V lost 2 bases to trimming and J lost 6 bases; unmatched junction nucleotides: 7. Germline V gives CDR1 SGHVS, CDR2 FQNEAQ. The CDR3 covers 16 residues. CDR3 nucleotide sequence: TGTGCCAGCAGCTTATTGGGACTAGCATCGTCCGGGGAGCTGTTTTTT. Translating gives CASSLLGLASSGELFF.

This clonotype has a count of ten or more. CDR3 in DNA: TGTGCCAGCAGCCCCCGGGACAGGGGGGACGACACTGAAGCTTTCTTT. Translating gives CASSPRDRGDDTEAFF. The genes are TRBV6-1 and TRBJ1-1, with TRBD1 matching over 11 bases. With 6 bases clipped from V and 3 bases from J, the junction kept 9 bases outside the gene matches. This CDR3 has 16 amino acids. Germline CDR1 and CDR2: MNHNS and SASEGT.

This clonotype was counted at least ten times. This sequence joins TRBV11-2 and TRBJ1-2; no clear D. CDR1 and CDR2 from the germline V gene are SGHAT and FQNNGV. The CDR3 sequence is 15 residues long. V lost 2 bases and J 2 bases, leaving 12 bases between the germline ends. DNA of the CDR3: TGTGCCAGCAGCTTACGGGCAGGTTCCAACTATGGCTACACCTTC. Translation gives CASSLRAGSNYGYTF.

This chain's CDR3 is CASSISGRGQKNTEAFF. As DNA, the CDR3 is TGTGCCAGTAGTATTTCAGGACGGGGACAGAAGAACACTGAAGCTTTCTTT. The rearrangement links TRBV19 to TRBJ1-1; 7 bases fit TRBD1. CDR3 size: 17 residues. Looked up from germline, CDR1 is LNHDA and CDR2 is SQIVND (reference sequence). The trim removed 3 bases at V and 1 base at J, leaving 11 bases unmatched.

This clonotype has a handful of counts. J is TRBJ2-3 and V is TRBV9; 7 nucleotides align to TRBD2. V lost 4 bases, J lost 2 bases, and 10 bases stayed unmatched. Germline V gene data show CDR1 as SGDLS and CDR2 as YYNGEE. There are 16 residues in the CDR3. DNA for the CDR3: TGTGCCAGCAGCCCTCCAAGCGGGGAACACACAGATACGCAGTATTTT. Translating gives CASSPPSGEHTDTQYF.

This clonotype was seen only a few times. The chain uses TRBV7-8 and TRBJ2-4; 7 bases are shared with TRBD1. Germline CDR1 SGHVS, CDR2 FQNEAQ. With V trimmed by 5 bases and J by 2 bases, 12 bases remained unmatched. The CDR3 is 17 residues long. CDR3 amino acids: CASSPHLGQRTKNIQYF. CDR3 nucleotides: TGTGCCAGCAGCCCCCATCTGGGACAGAGAACCAAAAACATTCAGTACTTC. Variable domain in full (rest from reference TRBV7-8 and TRBJ2-4): GAGVSQSPRYKVAKRGQDVALRCDPISGHVSLFWYQQALGQGPEFLTYFQNEAQLDKSGLPSDRFFAERPEGSVSTLKIQRTQQEDSAVYLCASSPHLGQRTKNIQYFGAGTRLSVL.

This clonotype was found many times. The DNA of the CDR3 is TGTGCCAGCAGTAAGGGGGGAGCGGGGGCCTGGGAGACCCAGTACTTC. This gives the protein CASSKGGAGAWETQYF. The J gene is TRBJ2-5, the V gene TRBV28, with 8 bases that match TRBD2. Germline CDR1 MDHEN, CDR2 SYDVKM. The CDR3 has 16 amino acids. Losses at the gene ends were 5 bases for V and 5 bases for J; bases not matched to a gene: 13.

The chain joins TRBV19 to TRBJ2-1, with TRBD2 matching 7 bases. Trimming removed 2 bases from V and 5 bases from J; junction bases left unmatched: 9. This CDR3 has 16 amino acids. The V gene's germline CDR1 is LNHDA and CDR2 SQIVND (reference sequence). The CDR3 DNA reads TGTGCCAGTAGTATAATTATCCTAGCGGAGAACAATGAGCAGTTCTTC. This encodes CASSIIILAENNEQFF.

This chain connects TRBV29-1 to TRBJ2-7; D call uncertain. Germline V CDR1 and CDR2: SQVTM, ANQGSEA. This CDR3 comprises 15 residues. Trimming left V 6 bases short and J 1 base short, with 19 bases between. The CDR3 sequence: CSVPQVGSPSYEQYF. The CDR3 DNA follows: TGCAGCGTCCCCCAGGTCGGCAGCCCTTCCTACGAGCAGTACTTC.

This clonotype was seen only a few times. The chain recombines TRBV20-1 with TRBJ1-2; D may be TRBD1 (5 bases). The CDR3 extends over 15 amino acids. The germline gives CDR1 DFQATT, CDR2 SNEGSKA (reference sequence). The CDR3, as DNA: TGCAGGGCATATTTATTGATCGGGACGGCCTATGGCTACACCTTC. Protein product: CRAYLLIGTAYGYTF.

The chain is built from TRBV7-9 and TRBJ2-3; 7 positions agree with TRBD1. The trim removed 4 bases at V and 0 bases at J, leaving 4 bases unmatched. Germline V gene data show CDR1 as SEHNR and CDR2 as FQNEAQ (reference sequence). This CDR3 has 15 residues. The CDR3 coding sequence is TGTGCCAGCAGCTCGGACAGGAGTAGCACAGATACGCAGTATTTT. Encoded protein: CASSSDRSSTDTQYF. The variable domain in full, with the rest retrieved from reference TRBV7-9 and TRBJ2-3, is DTGVSQNPRHKITKRGQNVTFRCDPISEHNRLYWYRQTLGQGPEFLTYFQNEAQLEKSRLLSDRFSAERPKGSFSTLEIQRTEQGDSAMYLCASSSDRSSTDTQYFGPGTRLTVL.

This clonotype occurred many times. The CDR3 is CSVEVGRETQYF. DNA for the CDR3: TGCAGCGTTGAGGTTGGACGTGAGACCCAGTACTTC. The chain carries TRBV29-1 and TRBJ2-5; D is unresolved. Trimming removed 3 bases from V and 5 bases from J, with 10 bases in between. Germline CDR1 reads SQVTM; CDR2 reads ANQGSEA. This CDR3 contains 12 residues.

A few counts support this clonotype. V and J are TRBV28 and TRBJ1-1, with TRBD1 matching 8 bases. V lost 5 bases and J lost 0; bases outside the gene matches: 8. The length of the CDR3 is 16 residues. The germline CDR1 and CDR2 sequences are MDHEN and SYDVKM. In DNA, the CDR3 is TGTGCCAGCAGTCTCCGGGACAGGTCCATGAACACTGAAGCTTTCTTT. This codes for CASSLRDRSMNTEAFF.

CDR3 nucleotide sequence: TGTGCCAGCAGCTCGGTATACACAGATACGCAGTATTTT. Translation gives CASSSVYTDTQYF. The V call is TRBV28, the J call TRBJ2-3; D gene unclear. The V gene lost 6 bases and the J gene lost 2 bases, with 9 bases spanning the gap. CDR3 length: 13 residues. Germline CDR1 MDHEN, CDR2 SYDVKM.

This clonotype was detected only a few times. The chain couples TRBV12-3 or TRBV12-4 to TRBJ1-1; D is uncertain. Trimming stripped 2 bases from V and 0 bases from J, with 13 bases between. The CDR3 runs 16 residues. CDR3 protein: CASSLMAGVLNTEAFF. The CDR3 region has the DNA TGTGCCAGCAGTTTAATGGCAGGCGTCCTGAACACTGAAGCTTTCTTT.

This clonotype came up many times. This chain connects TRBV7-2 to TRBJ1-5; no firm D call. The length of the CDR3 is 12 residues. The germline CDR1 and CDR2 sequences are SGHTA and FQGNSA. Trimming stripped 5 bases from V and 7 bases from J, with 9 bases between. The CDR3 region is CASSRDGQPQHF. Written as DNA, the CDR3 is TGTGCCAGCAGCCGCGACGGGCAGCCCCAGCATTTT. The full variable domain, with the rest looked up from reference TRBV7-2 and TRBJ1-5, is GAGVSQSPSNKVTEKGKDVELRCDPISGHTALYWYRQSLGQGLEFLIYFQGNSAPDKSGLPSDRFSAERTGGSVSTLTIQRTQQEDSAVYLCASSRDGQPQHFGDGTRLSIL.

This clonotype was recorded at least ten times. The chain employs TRBV7-2 and TRBJ1-1, with a tentative D call TRBD1 (6 bases). Trimming left V 5 bases short and J 1 base short, with 17 bases between. The germline CDR1 and CDR2 sequences are SGHTA and FQGNSA. This CDR3 region has 16 residues. The CDR3 reads CASSVRGGGRNTEAFF. The DNA for the CDR3 is TGTGCCAGCAGCGTTAGGGGGGGGGGAAGGAACACTGAAGCTTTCTTT.

This clonotype occurred a few times. The genes are TRBV14 and TRBJ2-1; D remains ambiguous. V shed 4 bases and J shed 4 bases, with 14 bases lying between them. Germline lookup yields CDR1 SGHDN and CDR2 FVKESK. The CDR3 has 15 residues. CDR3 sequence reads: CASSRSRRQYNEQFF. As DNA, the CDR3 is TGTGCCAGCAGCCGCTCAAGAAGACAATACAATGAGCAGTTCTTC.

The chain links TRBV20-1 to TRBJ2-5; 7 nucleotides match TRBD2. The CDR3 is 11 amino acids. The germline V gene has CDR1 DFQATT and CDR2 SNEGSKA (reference sequence). The V gene end was trimmed by 5 bases and the J gene end by 5 bases; junction bases not matched to a gene: 2. As DNA, the CDR3 is TGCAGTGCTGGGAGGGCCGAGACCCAGTACTTC. Encoded protein: CSAGRAETQYF.